The TCR beta chain under discussion was sequenced for a study of graft-versus-host responses after intestinal transplantation. Study information: Anti-thymocyte globulin induction, then tacrolimus and steroids for roughly 3 years, went to all recipients.

The study, taken as a whole, reports: Early declines in HvG clones that occurred post-transplant were associated with peak circulating GvH clone levels. Analysis identified GvH clones in recipient marrow, with some appearing first in ileum or blood.

With regard to this clone: The antigen remains unidentified.

Germline CDR1 and CDR2: SGHTA and FQGNSA. The J segment lost 0 bases and the V segment lost 5 bases, leaving 2 bases of the junction unmatched. This CDR3 contains 15 residues. TCRdb's copy holds only in-frame clones and misses some; the assay was immunoSEQ multiplex PCR. The table includes around 110,000 clones, approximately 86% detected once. Specimen: unstimulated CD4+ T cells sorted from spleen or lymph node cells, collected before transplant. This chain connects TRBV7-2 to TRBJ1-5; TRBD1 matches at 9 bases. The TCR was taken from a human donor who was the organ donor for an intestinal transplant. The CDR3 spells CASSRTGASNQPQHF. The CDR3 bases are TGTGCCAGCAGCCGGACAGGGGCTAGCAATCAGCCCCAGCATTTT.